A selection of T cell receptor beta chains follows, all from one sample in a study of blood T cell repertoires in COVID-19. Assay used: immunoSEQ multiplex PCR; TCRdb lists only in-frame clones, some missing. The sample has a few hundred thousand clones, 70% to 90% seen once. Material for sequencing was PBMCs or T cells enriched from blood (not recorded which). These receptors all stem from a woman between 25 and 40 years old who had recovered from COVID-19. The conserved cysteine and the conserved F or W are not part of the CDR3 here.

CDR3aa	v_gene	j_gene
ASNRRGQETQY	TRBV12-3/TRBV12-4	TRBJ2-5
AWMRGGLADRAYEQY	TRBV30	TRBJ2-7
AWSRLTGVTEAF	TRBV30	TRBJ1-1
ASSLPGGYEQF	TRBV28	TRBJ2-1
ASSFITGGNQPQH	TRBV28	TRBJ1-5
AWTSGRAAYEQY	TRBV30	TRBJ2-7
AWSVGQGGQPQH	TRBV30	TRBJ1-5
ASSFSGRARHEQF	TRBV11-2	TRBJ2-1
AISEDRDYGYT	TRBV10-3	TRBJ1-2
AITSGRNEQF	TRBV10-3	TRBJ2-1
ASSPRAGALGYT	TRBV5-1	TRBJ1-2
ASSQDVVTLGTGAF	TRBV3-1/TRBV3-2	TRBJ1-1
ASSSVTWSQETQY	TRBV5-4	TRBJ2-5
SVETGGT	TRBV29-1	TRBJ1-2
ASRGEDRFYNEQF	TRBV6-5	TRBJ2-1
ASSLALSSGGSTDTQY	TRBV5-1	TRBJ2-3
ASSFRGTGGQPQH	TRBV27	TRBJ1-5
ATSDTGADTGELF	TRBV24-1	TRBJ2-2
ATSEASGRETQY	TRBV24-1	TRBJ2-5
ASSPTSGTDTQY	TRBV10-1	TRBJ2-3
ASSHLAGGPDTQY	TRBV3-1/TRBV3-2	TRBJ2-3
ASSQDAVAGGEDTQY	TRBV3-1/TRBV3-2	TRBJ2-3
ASSFERDTEAF	TRBV11-2	TRBJ1-1
AGSQRGYNEQF	TRBV7-2	TRBJ2-1
AISDPDSSEAF	TRBV10-3	TRBJ1-1
ASKLAGTTDTQY	TRBV5-1	TRBJ2-3
ASSSTESSGNTIY	TRBV18	TRBJ1-3
ASSMRGSVWGYT	TRBV19	TRBJ1-2